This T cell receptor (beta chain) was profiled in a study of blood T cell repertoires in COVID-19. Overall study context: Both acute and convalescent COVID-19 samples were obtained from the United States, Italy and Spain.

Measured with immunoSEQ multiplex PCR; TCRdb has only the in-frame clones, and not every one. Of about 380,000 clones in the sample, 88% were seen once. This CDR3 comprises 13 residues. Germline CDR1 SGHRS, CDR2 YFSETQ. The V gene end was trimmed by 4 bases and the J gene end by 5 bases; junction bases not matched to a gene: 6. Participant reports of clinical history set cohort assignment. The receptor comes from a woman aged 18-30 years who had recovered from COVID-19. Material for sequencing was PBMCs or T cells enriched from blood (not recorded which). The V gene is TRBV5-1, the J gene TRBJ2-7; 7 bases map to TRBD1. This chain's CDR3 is CASSVGQRHEQYF. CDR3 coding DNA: TGCGCCAGCAGCGTGGGACAGCGCCACGAGCAGTACTTC.